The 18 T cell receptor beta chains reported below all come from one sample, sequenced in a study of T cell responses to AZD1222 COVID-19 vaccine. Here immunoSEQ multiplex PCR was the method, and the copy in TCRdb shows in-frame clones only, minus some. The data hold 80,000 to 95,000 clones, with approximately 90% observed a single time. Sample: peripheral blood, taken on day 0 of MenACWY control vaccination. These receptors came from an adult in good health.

DNA of the CDR3: TGTGCCAGCAGCGTAGGTGCAGGGCATCGCTCACCCCTCCACTTT. Its protein product is CASSVGAGHRSPLHF. The gene calls are TRBV9 and TRBJ1-6; maybe TRBD1 (5 bases). CDR1 and CDR2 from the germline V gene are SGDLS and YYNGEE. V was clipped by 0 bases and J by 10 bases, with 14 bases between them. The CDR3 totals 15 residues.

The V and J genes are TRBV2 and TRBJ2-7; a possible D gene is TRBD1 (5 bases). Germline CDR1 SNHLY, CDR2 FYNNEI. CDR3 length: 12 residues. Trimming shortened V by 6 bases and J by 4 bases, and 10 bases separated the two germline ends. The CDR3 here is CASRITGYEQYF. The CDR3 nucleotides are TGTGCCAGCAGAATAACAGGTTACGAGCAGTACTTC.

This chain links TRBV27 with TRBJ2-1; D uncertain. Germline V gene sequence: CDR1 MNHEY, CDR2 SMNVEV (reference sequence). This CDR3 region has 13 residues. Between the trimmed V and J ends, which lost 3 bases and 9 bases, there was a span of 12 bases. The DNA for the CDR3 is TGTGCCAGCAGTTTCCTAGGTCAAACTGAGCAGTTCTTC. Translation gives CASSFLGQTEQFF.

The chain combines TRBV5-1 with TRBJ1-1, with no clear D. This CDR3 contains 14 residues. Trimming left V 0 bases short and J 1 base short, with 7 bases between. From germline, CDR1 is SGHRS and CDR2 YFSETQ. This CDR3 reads CASSLDHSNTEAFF. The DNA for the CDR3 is TGCGCCAGCAGCTTGGACCACTCGAACACTGAAGCTTTCTTT. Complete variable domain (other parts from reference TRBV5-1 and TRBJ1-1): KAGVTQTPRYLIKTRGQQVTLSCSPISGHRSVSWYQQTPGQGLQFLFEYFSETQRNKGNFPGRFSGRQFSNSRSEMNVSTLELGDSALYLCASSLDHSNTEAFFGQGTRLTVV.

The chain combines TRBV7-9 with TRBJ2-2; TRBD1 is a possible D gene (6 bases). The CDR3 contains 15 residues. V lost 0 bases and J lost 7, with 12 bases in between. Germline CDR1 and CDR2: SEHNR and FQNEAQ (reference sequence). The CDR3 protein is CASSLAPGAHGELFF. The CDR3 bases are TGTGCCAGCAGCTTAGCGCCAGGGGCGCACGGGGAGCTGTTTTTT.

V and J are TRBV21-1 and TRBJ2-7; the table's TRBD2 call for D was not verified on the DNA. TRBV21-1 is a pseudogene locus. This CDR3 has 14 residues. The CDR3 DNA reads TGTGCCAGCAGCCGCCTGGCGGGGGCTAACGAGCAGTACTTC. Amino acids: CASSRLAGANEQYF.

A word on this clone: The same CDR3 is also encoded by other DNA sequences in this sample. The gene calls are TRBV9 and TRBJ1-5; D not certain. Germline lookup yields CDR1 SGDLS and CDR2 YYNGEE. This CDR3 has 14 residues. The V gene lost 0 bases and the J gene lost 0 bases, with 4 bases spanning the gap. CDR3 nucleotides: TGTGCCAGCAGCGTAGGCGGTAGCAATCAGCCCCAGCATTTT. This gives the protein CASSVGGSNQPQHF.

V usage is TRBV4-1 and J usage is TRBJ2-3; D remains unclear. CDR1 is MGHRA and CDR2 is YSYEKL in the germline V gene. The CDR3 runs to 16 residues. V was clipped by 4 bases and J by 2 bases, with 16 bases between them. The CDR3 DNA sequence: TGCGCCAGCAGCCCCCAGGACCCGGTAGCCACAGATACGCAGTATTTT. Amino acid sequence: CASSPQDPVATDTQYF.

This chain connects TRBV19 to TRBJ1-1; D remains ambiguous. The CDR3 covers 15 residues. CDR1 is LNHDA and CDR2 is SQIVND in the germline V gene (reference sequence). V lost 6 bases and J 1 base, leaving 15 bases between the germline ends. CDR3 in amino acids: CASRDGAEANTEAFF. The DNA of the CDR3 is TGTGCCAGTAGGGATGGTGCGGAGGCGAACACTGAAGCTTTCTTT.

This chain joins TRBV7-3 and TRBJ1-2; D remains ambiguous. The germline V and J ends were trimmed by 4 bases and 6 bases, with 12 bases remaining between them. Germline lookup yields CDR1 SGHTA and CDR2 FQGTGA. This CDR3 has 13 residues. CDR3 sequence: CASSSGSMDGYTF. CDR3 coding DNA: TGTGCCAGCAGCTCCGGGTCTATGGATGGCTACACCTTC.

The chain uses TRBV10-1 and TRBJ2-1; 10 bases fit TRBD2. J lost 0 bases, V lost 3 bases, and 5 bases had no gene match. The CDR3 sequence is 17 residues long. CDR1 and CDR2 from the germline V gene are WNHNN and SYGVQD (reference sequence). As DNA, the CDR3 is TGCGCCAGCAGTGACTCGAGACTAGCGGGCTCCTACAATGAGCAGTTCTTC. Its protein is CASSDSRLAGSYNEQFF.

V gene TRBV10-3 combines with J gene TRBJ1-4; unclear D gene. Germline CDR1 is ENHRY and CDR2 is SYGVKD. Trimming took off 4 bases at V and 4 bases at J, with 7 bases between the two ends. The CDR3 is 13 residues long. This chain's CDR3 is CAISGRINEKLFF. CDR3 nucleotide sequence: TGTGCCATCAGTGGACGGATTAATGAAAAACTGTTTTTT.

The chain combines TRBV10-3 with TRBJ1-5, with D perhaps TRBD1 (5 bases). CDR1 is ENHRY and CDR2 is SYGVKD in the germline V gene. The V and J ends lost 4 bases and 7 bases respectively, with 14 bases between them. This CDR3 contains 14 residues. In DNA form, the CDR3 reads TGTGCCATCAGTGGTGCAGGTGGGGACCAGCCCCAGCATTTT. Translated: CAISGAGGDQPQHF.

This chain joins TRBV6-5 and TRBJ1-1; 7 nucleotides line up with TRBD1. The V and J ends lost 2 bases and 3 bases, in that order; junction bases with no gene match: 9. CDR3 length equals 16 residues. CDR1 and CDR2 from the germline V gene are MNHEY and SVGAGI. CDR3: CASSYHKTGRDTEAFF. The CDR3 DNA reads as TGTGCCAGCAGTTACCACAAGACAGGGAGGGACACTGAAGCTTTCTTT.

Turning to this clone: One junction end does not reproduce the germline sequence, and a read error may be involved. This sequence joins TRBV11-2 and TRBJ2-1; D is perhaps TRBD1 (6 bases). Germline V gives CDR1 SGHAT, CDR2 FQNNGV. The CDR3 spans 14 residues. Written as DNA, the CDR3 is TGTGCCAGCAGCCTAGATGGACAGAACAATGAGCAGTTCTTC. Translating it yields CASSLDGQNNEQFF.

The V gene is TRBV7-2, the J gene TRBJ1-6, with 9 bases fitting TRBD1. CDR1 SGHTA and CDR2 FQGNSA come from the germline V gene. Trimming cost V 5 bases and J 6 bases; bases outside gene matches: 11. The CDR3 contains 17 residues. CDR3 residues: CASSQSMTGQGNSPLHF. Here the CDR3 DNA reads TGTGCCAGCAGCCAATCCATGACGGGACAGGGTAATTCACCCCTCCACTTT.

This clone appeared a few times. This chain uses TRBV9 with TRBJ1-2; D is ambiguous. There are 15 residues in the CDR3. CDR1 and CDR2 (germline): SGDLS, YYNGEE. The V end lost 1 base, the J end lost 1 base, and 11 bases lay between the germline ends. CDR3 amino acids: CASSVQADLNYGYTF. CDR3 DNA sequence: TGTGCCAGCAGCGTACAGGCAGATCTTAACTATGGCTACACCTTC.

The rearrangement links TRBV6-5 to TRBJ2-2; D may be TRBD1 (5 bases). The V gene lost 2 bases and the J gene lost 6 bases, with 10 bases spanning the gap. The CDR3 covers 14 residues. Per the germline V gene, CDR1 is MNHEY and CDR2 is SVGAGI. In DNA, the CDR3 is TGTGCCAGCAGTTACAGGGGTGACGCCGGGGAGCTGTTTTTT. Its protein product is CASSYRGDAGELFF.